This entry concerns a single T cell receptor beta chain. The data belong to a study of control samples from healthy donors and cancer patients. Profiling relied on immunoSEQ multiplex PCR, and the TCRdb table lists in-frame clones only, not all of them. The sample includes 100,000 or so clones, about 90% seen only once; the top ten take 18%. The receptor was derived from a woman aged 45-60 years in good health. The material sequenced was blood.

The CDR3 here is CASSQDPRASYNSPLHF. The CDR3 region has the DNA TGCGCCAGCAGCCAAGATCCTCGTGCGTCCTATAATTCACCCCTCCACTTT. This chain links TRBV4-3 with TRBJ1-6; D call uncertain. Germline assignment: CDR1 LGHNA and CDR2 YSLEER. The V end was cut by 0 bases, the J end by 1 base, with 10 bases between. The CDR3 is 17 amino acids.